A selection of T cell receptor beta chains follows, all from one sample in a study of monozygotic twins with inflammatory bowel disease. Using the 5' RACE reads, TCRdb records one entry per CDR3 protein without DNA. The sample includes about 160,000 distinct CDR3 sequences. Material: blood. Receptors originate from a human donor with ulcerative colitis or Crohn's disease, or a healthy co-twin of an affected twin (not recorded which). CDR3s include the opening cysteine and the closing phenylalanine or tryptophan. The order of the fields is V gene, J gene, CDR3 length, CDR3 protein.

>TRBV28|TRBJ2-7|15
CASSLTSGGIYEQYF
>TRBV19|TRBJ2-1|15
CASSLRDRGYNEQFF
>TRBV4-1|TRBJ1-6|15
CASSHTTGDNSPLHF
>TRBV7-3|TRBJ1-6|12
CASSSPGSPLHF
>TRBV7-2|TRBJ1-1|13
CASSLAVSAEAFF
>TRBV7-9|TRBJ1-4|14
CASSHQGDNEKLFF
>TRBV5-4|TRBJ2-1|16
CASSLRLAGGINEQFF
>TRBV7-2|TRBJ2-2|15
CASSLGIGGTGELFF
>TRBV7-2|TRBJ2-1|15
CANSADGGGYNEQFF
>TRBV4-2|TRBJ1-3|15
CASSQYRSSGNTIYF
>TRBV5-5|TRBJ1-3|15
CASSLWGATGNTIYF
>TRBV20-1|TRBJ1-1|15
CSARRDDRGDTEAFF
>TRBV11-2|TRBJ2-3|15
CASSLRLASTDTQYF
>TRBV7-3|TRBJ2-3|15
CASSPYQQGTDTQYF
>TRBV20-1|TRBJ1-5|17
CSASDRGRTLWNQPQHF